These 24 T cell receptor beta chains were all obtained from the same sample, sequenced in a study of blood T cell repertoires in COVID-19. Assay used: immunoSEQ multiplex PCR; TCRdb lists only in-frame clones, some missing. Here the sample spans around 130,000 clones, roughly four fifths being singletons. The sequenced sample consisted of peripheral blood. The receptor set was obtained from a human donor in a cohort sampled during active COVID-19.

This clone was picked up a small number of times. This chain uses TRBV3-1 (or the pseudogene TRBV3-2) with TRBJ2-7; TRBD2 aligns across 11 bases. There are 17 residues in the CDR3. V shed 0 bases and J 2 bases; nucleotides not matched to a gene: 6. CDR1 LGHDT and CDR2 YNNKEL come from the germline V gene (reference sequence). The CDR3 here is CASSQEASGGPPYEQYF. Here the CDR3 DNA reads TGTGCCAGCAGCCAAGAAGCTAGCGGGGGGCCCCCCTACGAGCAGTACTTC.

The V gene is TRBV19, the J gene TRBJ1-5, with TRBD1 matching over 8 bases. V was pared by 7 bases and J by 1 base, with 6 bases of the junction left unmatched. Germline loops: CDR1 LNHDA, CDR2 SQIVND (reference sequence). The CDR3 loop spans 15 amino acids. The chain's CDR3 is CASTQDRESNQPQHF. The DNA of the CDR3 is TGTGCCAGTACTCAGGACAGGGAGAGCAATCAGCCCCAGCATTTT.

The chain recombines TRBV9 with TRBJ1-1, with TRBD1 identical over 8 bases. Germline V gene sequence: CDR1 SGDLS, CDR2 YYNGEE. The CDR3 sequence is 16 residues long. V was pared by 0 bases and J by 6 bases, with 10 bases of the junction left unmatched. The CDR3 region has the DNA TGTGCCAGCAGCGTAGAACGTACAGGGGGAAGGGCTGAAGCTTTCTTT. This sequence encodes CASSVERTGGRAEAFF.

This chain joins TRBV18 and TRBJ2-7; no clear D gene. The CDR3 is 13 amino acids. The germline V gene encodes CDR1 KGHSH and CDR2 LQKENI. V lost 4 bases and J 6 bases, leaving 13 bases between the germline ends. The CDR3 coding sequence is TGTGCCAGCTCACTAAACCAGGAAAGCGAGCAGTACTTC. This translates into CASSLNQESEQYF.

The chain joins TRBV30 to TRBJ1-2; 7 bases map to TRBD1. Germline V gene lookup returns CDR1 GTSNPN and CDR2 SVGIG (reference sequence). V dropped 1 base and J dropped 8; count of bases not matched to a gene: 7. The CDR3 is 13 residues long. This CDR3 is CAWSGGGAEGYTF. CDR3 in DNA: TGTGCCTGGAGTGGAGGGGGCGCGGAGGGCTACACCTTC.

V gene TRBV5-1 combines with J gene TRBJ2-2; 10 positions agree with TRBD2. Germline V gene lookup returns CDR1 SGHRS and CDR2 YFSETQ. Unmatched junction bases numbered 14, after V lost 4 bases and J lost 5 bases. The CDR3 extends over 18 amino acids. CDR3: CASSLISSGGWRTGELFF. CDR3 sequence (DNA): TGCGCCAGCAGCCTCATTTCTAGCGGGGGATGGCGGACCGGGGAGCTGTTTTTT. Combining the CDR3 with reference TRBV5-1 and TRBJ2-2 gives the whole variable domain KAGVTQTPRYLIKTRGQQVTLSCSPISGHRSVSWYQQTPGQGLQFLFEYFSETQRNKGNFPGRFSGRQFSNSRSEMNVSTLELGDSALYLCASSLISSGGWRTGELFFGEGSRLTVL.

This clone came up a few times. J is TRBJ2-7 and V is TRBV30; 9 bases agree with TRBD2. Losses at the gene ends were 0 bases for V and 6 bases for J; bases not matched to a gene: 6. The CDR3 has 14 residues. Germline CDR1 and CDR2: GTSNPN and SVGIG (reference sequence). The CDR3 nucleotides are TGTGCCTGGAGTGTACGAGCGGGGGGTGGCGAGCAGTACTTC. Residues: CAWSVRAGGGEQYF.

V and J are TRBV7-8 and TRBJ1-1; possible D gene TRBD1, 6 bases. Trimming removed 1 base from V and 7 bases from J, with 13 bases in between. The CDR3 runs to 14 residues. CDR1 SGHVS and CDR2 FQNEAQ come from the germline V gene. Here the CDR3 DNA reads TGTGCCAGCAGCTTAGATCAGGGGTGGGGTGAAGCTTTCTTT. It codes for CASSLDQGWGEAFF.

This rearrangement joins TRBV19 to TRBJ1-2; TRBD1 aligns across 10 bases. With 3 bases clipped from V and 4 bases from J, the junction kept 8 bases outside the gene matches. Looked up from germline, CDR1 is LNHDA and CDR2 is SQIVND (reference sequence). The CDR3 has 16 amino acids. In DNA form, the CDR3 reads TGTGCCAGTAGTATCGCCGGGACAGGGGACGGCTATGGCTACACCTTC. Translated, it gives CASSIAGTGDGYGYTF.

The rearrangement uses TRBV20-1 and TRBJ2-2, with 10 positions matching TRBD2. Germline CDR1 DFQATT, CDR2 SNEGSKA (reference sequence). V lost 3 bases and J lost 1; bases outside the gene matches: 5. The CDR3 is 16 amino acids. The CDR3 DNA reads as TGCAGTGCTAGTCCGGCTAGCGGGGGGAACACCGGGGAGCTGTTTTTT. Protein product: CSASPASGGNTGELFF.

The chain is built from TRBV5-1 and TRBJ1-6, with unresolved D. The germline V gene has CDR1 SGHRS and CDR2 YFSETQ. Trimming removed 4 bases at V and 11 bases at J, with 13 bases between. The CDR3 sequence is 13 residues long. The CDR3, as DNA: TGCGCCAGCAGCCCCTCCGGGGAAACACCCCTCCACTTT. Its translation: CASSPSGETPLHF.

The chain joins TRBV7-6 to TRBJ1-6; no clear D gene. Germline V gene sequence: CDR1 SGHVS, CDR2 FNYEAQ. Between the trimmed V and J ends, which lost 2 bases and 2 bases, there was a span of 13 bases. The CDR3 consists of 17 residues. CDR3 region: CASSLMESSTYNSPLHF. The CDR3 bases are TGTGCCAGCAGCTTAATGGAGTCCAGCACCTATAATTCACCCCTCCACTTT.

The CDR3, as DNA: TGTGCCAGCAGCCCAACGGGAACACTCTACAATGAGCAGTTCTTC. This encodes CASSPTGTLYNEQFF. The chain couples TRBV5-4 to TRBJ2-1, with D possibly TRBD2 on 5 matching bases. The CDR3 length is 15 residues. V gave up 4 bases and J gave up 3 bases, with 14 bases separating them. Germline assignment: CDR1 SGHNT and CDR2 YYREEE (reference sequence).

The chain recombines TRBV18 with TRBJ1-3; TRBD1 might be the D (5 bases). The length of the CDR3 is 17 residues. V was pared by 4 bases and J by 3 bases, with 19 bases between. CDR1 is KGHSH, CDR2 LQKENI, per germline. CDR3 loop: CASSQAISGVIGNTIYF. In nucleotides, the CDR3 is TGTGCCAGCTCACAAGCCATTTCGGGGGTCATTGGAAACACCATATATTTT. Together with reference TRBV18 and TRBJ1-3, the CDR3 gives the full variable domain: NAGVMQNPRHLVRRRGQEARLRCSPMKGHSHVYWYRQLPEEGLKFMVYLQKENIIDESGMPKERFSAEFPKEGPSILRIQQVVRGDSAAYFCASSQAISGVIGNTIYFGEGSWLTVV.

The gene calls are TRBV10-2 and TRBJ2-3; the match to TRBD2 covers 9 bases. Germline CDR1 is WSHSY and CDR2 is SAAADI. With V trimmed by 6 bases and J by 2 bases, 3 bases remained unmatched. The CDR3 has 14 amino acids. The CDR3 loop reads CASSAGGHTDTQYF. For the CDR3, the DNA is TGCGCCAGCAGCGCGGGGGGGCACACAGATACGCAGTATTTT.

This chain uses TRBV13 with TRBJ2-7, with TRBD2 matching over 8 bases. With V trimmed by 5 bases and J by 7 bases, 10 bases remained unmatched. Germline CDR1 is PRHDT and CDR2 is FYEKMQ (reference sequence). CDR3 size: 14 residues. Here the CDR3 reads CASSRGGGHYEQYF. CDR3 nucleotides: TGTGCCAGCAGCCGGGGCGGGGGGCATTATGAGCAGTACTTC.

A single count supports this clone. The chain has TRBV9 and TRBJ2-3, with a weak D call TRBD1 (6 bases). The CDR3 consists of 12 residues. Per germline, CDR1 SGDLS and CDR2 YYNGEE. V dropped 9 bases and J dropped 2 bases, with 10 bases sitting between them. DNA of the CDR3: TGTGCCACCGGACAGAACACAGATACGCAGTATTTT. This sequence encodes CATGQNTDTQYF.

The genes are TRBV6-5 and TRBJ1-5; 10 bases are shared with TRBD1. Germline V gives CDR1 MNHEY, CDR2 SVGAGI. The CDR3 length is 12 residues. V lost 7 bases and J lost 12; bases outside the gene matches: 6. As DNA, the CDR3 is TGTGCCAGCAAAGGACAGGGGGGACGCCAGCATTTT. Its protein is CASKGQGGRQHF.

This clone was seen only once. The chain is built from TRBV5-6 and TRBJ2-7, with 10 bases lining up with TRBD1. V shed 0 bases, J shed 3 bases, and the junction held 3 bases outside the gene matches. Germline CDR1 reads SGHDT; CDR2 reads YYEEEE. The CDR3 sequence is 15 residues long. CDR3 residues: CASSLGGQGFYEQYF. CDR3 sequence (DNA): TGTGCCAGCAGCTTGGGGGGACAGGGGTTCTACGAGCAGTACTTC.

This clone was counted a single time. This chain joins TRBV9 and TRBJ2-7; 7 bases are a match to TRBD1. After removal of 4 bases from V and 0 bases from J, the junction contained 7 bases not matched to a gene. This CDR3 is 15 amino acids long. Germline V gene data show CDR1 as SGDLS and CDR2 as YYNGEE. CDR3 DNA: TGTGCCAGCAGCCCCCGACAGGGTAGCTCCTACGAGCAGTACTTC. This encodes CASSPRQGSSYEQYF.

This chain uses TRBV18 with TRBJ1-3, with no clear D. Germline assignment: CDR1 KGHSH and CDR2 LQKENI. The germline V and J ends were trimmed by 0 bases and 0 bases, with 15 bases remaining between them. The length of the CDR3 is 18 residues. The CDR3 is CASSPPAGVGTSGNTIYF. CDR3 in DNA: TGTGCCAGCTCACCACCGGCCGGGGTGGGCACCTCTGGAAACACCATATATTTT.

The V gene is TRBV27, the J gene TRBJ2-3; D is unresolved. Germline V gene data show CDR1 as MNHEY and CDR2 as SMNVEV (reference sequence). V dropped 3 bases and J dropped 6 bases, with 13 bases sitting between them. The CDR3 loop spans 14 amino acids. This CDR3 reads CASSFEPPRDTQYF. In DNA form, the CDR3 reads TGTGCCAGCAGTTTTGAACCGCCCCGGGATACGCAGTATTTT.

This clone was detected only once. This sequence joins TRBV5-1 and TRBJ2-1, with TRBD2 matching over 10 bases. Germline values: CDR1 SGHRS, CDR2 YFSETQ. The CDR3 runs 16 residues. V was clipped by 4 bases and J by 7 bases; unmatched bases: 11. The CDR3 DNA follows: TGCGCCAGCAGCCCCACGAGCGGGGGGGCCGTTAATGAGCAGTTCTTC. Its protein is CASSPTSGGAVNEQFF.

A single count supports this clone. The CDR3 sequence is CASSEGRGKTQYF. The CDR3 coding sequence is TGTGCCAGTAGTGAGGGCAGGGGGAAGACCCAGTACTTC. The rearrangement joins TRBV19 to TRBJ2-5, with 7 positions matching TRBD1. This CDR3 is built from 13 residues. Trimming cost V 5 bases and J 6 bases; bases outside gene matches: 6. CDR1 LNHDA and CDR2 SQIVND come from the germline V gene (reference sequence).